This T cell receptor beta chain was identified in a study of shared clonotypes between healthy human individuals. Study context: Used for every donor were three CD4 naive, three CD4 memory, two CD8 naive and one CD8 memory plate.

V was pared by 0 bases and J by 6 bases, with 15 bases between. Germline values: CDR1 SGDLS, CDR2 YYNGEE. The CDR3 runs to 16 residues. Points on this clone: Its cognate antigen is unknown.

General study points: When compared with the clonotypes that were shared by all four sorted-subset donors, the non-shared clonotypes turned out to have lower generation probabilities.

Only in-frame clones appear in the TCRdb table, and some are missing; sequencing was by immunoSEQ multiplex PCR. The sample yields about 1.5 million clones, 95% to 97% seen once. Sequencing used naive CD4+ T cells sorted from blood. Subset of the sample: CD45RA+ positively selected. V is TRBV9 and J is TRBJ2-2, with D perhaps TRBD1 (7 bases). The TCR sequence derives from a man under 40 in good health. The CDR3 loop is CASSVGSGGGSGELFF. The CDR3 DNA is TGTGCCAGCAGCGTAGGGTCAGGGGGAGGCTCCGGGGAGCTGTTTTTT.